This T cell receptor beta chain comes out of a study of blood T cell repertoires in COVID-19. The CDR3 length is 15 residues. In germline, CDR1 is LGHDT, CDR2 YNNKEL (reference sequence). The V end was cut by 0 bases, the J end by 4 bases, with 10 bases between. Study members were between about 18 and 95 years old and lived in roughly 24 US regions. Assay used: immunoSEQ multiplex PCR; TCRdb lists only in-frame clones, some missing. Of some 400,000 clones in the sample, around 87% are singletons; the top ten hold about 1.1%. With regard to this clone: The sample holds other DNA sequences that translate to the same CDR3.

The origin of this receptor is a man aged 25-40 years who had recovered from COVID-19. The source material was PBMCs or T cells enriched from blood (not recorded which). The chain couples TRBV3-1 (or the pseudogene TRBV3-2) to TRBJ1-5; tentative D call: TRBD1 (6 bases). This chain's CDR3 is CASSQDTTGNQPQHF. DNA of the CDR3: TGTGCCAGCAGCCAAGATACCACAGGGAATCAGCCCCAGCATTTT.